The 4 T cell receptor beta chains below were found in one sample sequenced in a study of somatic mutations in cytotoxic T cells in rheumatoid arthritis. Using immunoSEQ multiplex PCR, the repertoire was profiled, and TCRdb retains in-frame clones only, with some absent. Here the sample spans roughly 16,000 clones, 60% to 80% being singletons. Specimen: CD8+ T cells sorted from blood. The source of these receptors is an adult with rheumatoid arthritis.

The rearrangement joins TRBV14 to TRBJ2-3, with unresolved D. CDR1 and CDR2 from the germline V gene are SGHDN and FVKESK. Trimming shortened V by 1 base and J by 2 bases, and 4 bases separated the two germline ends. The CDR3 is 13 residues long. In DNA, the CDR3 is TGTGCCAGCAGCCAAGCTATCACAGATACGCAGTATTTT. Its protein is CASSQAITDTQYF.

V and J are TRBV5-1 and TRBJ2-1; D ambiguous. V lost 4 bases and J 6 bases, leaving 8 bases between the germline ends. CDR1 and CDR2 (germline): SGHRS, YFSETQ. The CDR3 is made up of 12 amino acids. The CDR3 DNA reads TGCGCCAGCAGCCTAAACAGCAATGAGCAGTTCTTC. Translating gives CASSLNSNEQFF.

This chain connects TRBV19 to TRBJ1-1; no clear D. The ends were cut back, 1 base at V and 4 bases at J, with 10 bases in the middle. The CDR3 is 14 amino acids. Germline CDR1 is LNHDA and CDR2 is SQIVND (reference sequence). The CDR3 loop reads CASSIVRRGTEAFF. Written as DNA, the CDR3 is TGTGCCAGTAGTATAGTCCGACGAGGCACTGAAGCTTTCTTT.

This clone was counted a few times. The chain has TRBV4-1 and TRBJ1-6; 9 bases map to TRBD1. The J segment lost 14 bases and the V segment lost 4 bases, leaving 12 bases of the junction unmatched. Germline V gene lookup returns CDR1 MGHRA and CDR2 YSYEKL. The CDR3 extends over 15 amino acids. CDR3: CASSPETGQGRALHF. The CDR3 DNA reads as TGCGCCAGCAGCCCTGAGACGGGACAGGGAAGGGCCCTCCACTTT.